This T cell receptor (beta chain) was sequenced for a study of cytomegalovirus exposure and HLA in healthy donors. Researchers ran the PCR with 60 Vbeta and 13 Jbeta primers. Data came from immunoSEQ multiplex PCR; TCRdb stores just in-frame clones and leaves some out. The table has over 85,000 clones, 75% to 90% seen once. Remarks on this clone: Its antigen is undetermined.

Germline assignment: CDR1 MNHNS and CDR2 SASEGT. This CDR3 spans 14 amino acids. Trimming at V came to 8 bases and at J to 4 bases, leaving 7 bases not matched to a gene. Broader study findings: In a later analysis, specific HLA alleles were associated with 15,000 to 20,000 TCR beta sequences at a 0.05 false discovery rate. A missense DCLRE1C variant was associated with V- and J-gene trimming of TCR beta chains in a later analysis, and an independent cohort replicated the association.

The sequenced sample consisted of PBMCs. The TCR comes from a man aged 40-49 years in good health and CMV-seronegative. The rearrangement links TRBV6-1 to TRBJ1-2; 10 bases align to TRBD1. For the CDR3, the DNA is TGTGCCAGCTGCCGGGACAGGGGTTTCTATGGCTACACCTTC. The encoded protein is CASCRDRGFYGYTF.